These T cell receptor beta chains were read from a single sample in a study of shared clonotypes between healthy human individuals. TCRdb's copy holds only in-frame clones and misses some; the assay was immunoSEQ multiplex PCR. The sample holds about 1.1 million clones, roughly 74% seen once. Sequenced: memory CD4+ T cells from PBMCs. These receptors originate from a young man in good health. Some clones in this sample may be carry-over from other donors' samples. Each CDR3 is given without its conserved first and last residue. A D gene is named only where the DNA matches it firmly.

V gene: TRBV27; J gene: TRBJ1-2; D gene: -; CDR3 protein: ASRSTSNYGYT
V gene: TRBV13; J gene: TRBJ2-6; D gene: -; CDR3 protein: ASSSDARGANVLT
V gene: TRBV20-1; J gene: TRBJ1-1; D gene: -; CDR3 protein: SVGANTEAF
V gene: TRBV5-4; J gene: TRBJ2-3; D gene: TRBD2; CDR3 protein: ASSLLLAGPTDTQY
V gene: TRBV4-3; J gene: TRBJ2-6; D gene: -; CDR3 protein: ASSQGRGGYSGANVLT
V gene: TRBV25-1; J gene: TRBJ1-4; D gene: -; CDR3 protein: ASRGSANEKLF
V gene: TRBV28; J gene: TRBJ1-1; D gene: -; CDR3 protein: ASARHSGNTEAF
V gene: TRBV2; J gene: TRBJ1-4; D gene: -; CDR3 protein: ASSEWGVNEKLF
V gene: TRBV15; J gene: TRBJ2-4; D gene: -; CDR3 protein: ATSGSLVQNIQY
V gene: TRBV4-3; J gene: TRBJ2-1; D gene: TRBD2; CDR3 protein: ASSQEVLAGSPSSYNEQF
V gene: TRBV5-8; J gene: TRBJ1-2; D gene: TRBD1; CDR3 protein: ASSLKGQAPNYGYT